This TCR beta chain derives from a study of graft-versus-host responses after intestinal transplantation. Study findings and constraints: High graft-versus-host to host-versus-graft clonal ratios were found in allografts of patients who had graft-donor T cell macrochimerism.

Sequencing was performed with immunoSEQ multiplex PCR; in TCRdb, only in-frame clones are kept and a portion is missing. The data show about 120,000 clones, with around 95% seen just once and 2.5% to 3.5% held by the top ten. Comment on this clone: Its target is not known.

The CDR3 covers 18 residues. Looked up from germline, CDR1 is SGHDN and CDR2 is FVKESK. With 3 bases removed from V and 4 bases from J, the gap between germline ends came to 24 bases. The V and J genes are TRBV14 and TRBJ1-1; a weak D match, TRBD1 (6 bases). Source: unstimulated CD8+ T cells sorted from spleen or lymph node cells, taken before intestinal transplant. This sequence originates from a human donor who received an intestinal transplant. CDR3 loop: CASSQGMGAPSLITEAFF. The CDR3 coding sequence is TGTGCCAGCAGCCAGGGGATGGGGGCGCCGAGTTTAATCACTGAAGCTTTCTTT.